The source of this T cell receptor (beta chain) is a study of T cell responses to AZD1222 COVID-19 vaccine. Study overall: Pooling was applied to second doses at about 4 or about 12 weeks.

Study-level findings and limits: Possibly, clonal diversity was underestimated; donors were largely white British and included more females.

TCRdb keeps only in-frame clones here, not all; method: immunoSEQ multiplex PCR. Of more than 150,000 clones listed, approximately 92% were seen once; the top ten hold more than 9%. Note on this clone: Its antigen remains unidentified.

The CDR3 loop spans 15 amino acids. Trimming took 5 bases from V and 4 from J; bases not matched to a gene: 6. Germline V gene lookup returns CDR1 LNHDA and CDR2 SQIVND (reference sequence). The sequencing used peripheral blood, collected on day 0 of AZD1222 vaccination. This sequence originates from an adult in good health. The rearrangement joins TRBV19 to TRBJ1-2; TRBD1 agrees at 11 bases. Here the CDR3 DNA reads TGTGCCAGTAGTCTACGGGGACAGGGGGTCTATGGCTACACCTTC. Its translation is CASSLRGQGVYGYTF.